The rows below give T cell receptor beta chains drawn from one sample of a study of neurological immune-mediated disorders. From the 5' RACE reads, TCRdb called clonotypes with MiXCR, one entry per CDR3 protein. The repertoire holds about 24,000 distinct CDR3 sequences, with roughly 13% as singletons. Sequenced sample: PBMCs. The receptors here all came from a woman aged 35 to 49 with HTLV-1-associated myelopathy (HAM/TSP). CDR3s include the opening cysteine and the closing phenylalanine or tryptophan. D genes are given only for firm matches. Clone size, where shown, is once, few, many, or a class for clones that have expanded.

cdr3_nt cdr3_aa clone_size d_call j_call v_call
TGTGCCAGCAGAACCCGGGACCAAGAGACCCAGTACTTC CASRTRDQETQYF many NA TRBJ2-5 TRBV7-9
TGTGCCAGCAGCCACACAACTCCCTACGAGCAGTACTTC CASSHTTPYEQYF many NA TRBJ2-7 TRBV7-2
TGTGCCATCAGTCAGGGCTTAGTATCGGCTAACTATGGCTACACCTTC CAISQGLVSANYGYTF many NA TRBJ1-2 TRBV10-3
TGTGCCAGCTCACCACCGTCAGGGGATCTTGCCTATGGCTACACCTTC CASSPPSGDLAYGYTF many NA TRBJ1-2 TRBV18
TGCGCCAGCAGCCCTGTAAACACCGGGGAGCTGTTTTTT CASSPVNTGELFF many NA TRBJ2-2 TRBV5-1
TGCACCAGCAGCTTGGGGGGCTCAACTGAAGCTTTCTTT CTSSLGGSTEAFF NA NA TRBJ1-1 TRBV5-1
TGTGCCAGCAGCTTGGAGGGGGCCACCCGACAAGAGACCCAGTACTTC CASSLEGATRQETQYF many TRBD1 TRBJ2-5 TRBV5-5
TGTGCCAGCAGTTTTCAGGGGACAGGGAGGGCAGATACGCAGTATTTT CASSFQGTGRADTQYF many TRBD1 TRBJ2-3 TRBV28
TGCGCCAGCAGCTCGGACAGGGTGAGCACAGATACGCAGTATTTT CASSSDRVSTDTQYF many TRBD1 TRBJ2-3 TRBV5-1
TGCGCCAGCAGCTTAACGGTGGATTCACCCCTCCACTTT CASSLTVDSPLHF many NA TRBJ1-6 TRBV5-1
TGTGCCACCAGCAGACTTGACTCTGAAGCTTTCTTT CATSRLDSEAFF many NA TRBJ1-1 TRBV15
TGTGCCAGCAGTCCAAGCACAGATACGCAGTATTTT CASSPSTDTQYF many NA TRBJ2-3 TRBV27
TGTGCCAGCAAACAGCGGGGGATTGGGGAGACCCAGTACTTC CASKQRGIGETQYF NA TRBD2 TRBJ2-5 TRBV2
TGTGCCAGCTCGGCGGACAGAAACACTGAAGCTTTCTTT CASSADRNTEAFF many NA TRBJ1-1 TRBV18
TGTGCCAGCAGCGTGACAGGGACGGGACAGCCCCAGCATTTT CASSVTGTGQPQHF many TRBD1 TRBJ1-5 TRBV7-9
TGCAGCGTCAAGCGGGGGGGCCAAGATACGCAGTATTTT CSVKRGGQDTQYF many TRBD2 TRBJ2-3 TRBV29-1
TGCGCCAGCAGCTTGTATAGCAATCAGCCCCAGCATTTT CASSLYSNQPQHF many NA TRBJ1-5 TRBV5-1
TGTGCCAGCAGTTACTCTGCAGGGGGAAGTCATAATTCACCCCTCCACTTT CASSYSAGGSHNSPLHF many TRBD1 TRBJ1-6 TRBV6-5
TGTGCCAGCAGTCCAGGATCTTCGGCCCTCCACTTT CASSPGSSALHF NA NA TRBJ1-6 TRBV6-5
TGTGCCAGCAGCCGGATAGTTTCGGGCGGCACAGATACGCAGTATTTT CASSRIVSGGTDTQYF NA NA TRBJ2-3 TRBV3-1
TGCAGCGTTAGTTACAGGGGACAGGGGTTATACACCTTC CSVSYRGQGLYTF many TRBD1 TRBJ1-2 TRBV29-1
TGTGCCAGCAGCTCCCGGGACAGACGCACAGATACGCAGTATTTT CASSSRDRRTDTQYF many TRBD1 TRBJ2-3 TRBV5-5
TGTGCCAGCAGCCCCCAGGGGCGGACCAGGGAGCTGTTTTTT CASSPQGRTRELFF few NA TRBJ2-2 TRBV4-2
TGTGCCACCAGTGATGGAGGAACAGGGGAGACCCAGTACTTC CATSDGGTGETQYF NA NA TRBJ2-5 TRBV24-1
TGTGCCAGCAGTCGCCACCTCTCGGGGTTGTACCAAGAGACCCAGTACTTC CASSRHLSGLYQETQYF NA NA TRBJ2-5 TRBV6-1
TGCGCCAGCAGCTTCGGGCAGTTAAACTATGGCTACACCTTC CASSFGQLNYGYTF many NA TRBJ1-2 TRBV5-1
TGTGCCAGCAGCTTAGACAGGGTGACCGGGGAGCTGTTTTTT CASSLDRVTGELFF many NA TRBJ2-2 TRBV11-3
TGTGCCAGCAGCCAGGGCACTAGCGGGGGGTTTAAAGAGACCCAGTACTTC CASSQGTSGGFKETQYF many TRBD2 TRBJ2-5 TRBV3-1
TGCAGTGCTAGAGATCCGGAGCGGGGGGGGAACACAGATACGCAGTATTTT CSARDPERGGNTDTQYF many TRBD2 TRBJ2-3 TRBV20-1
TGTGCCAGCAGCCTAAATCCGACAGGGGATAATTCACCCCTCCACTTT CASSLNPTGDNSPLHF many TRBD1 TRBJ1-6 TRBV4-2
TGCGCCAGCAGCTTTTCGGGGGCGAACACTGAAGCTTTCTTT CASSFSGANTEAFF medium-sized NA TRBJ1-1 TRBV5-1
TGTGCCACCTACCGACAGGAGAACACTGAAGCTTTCTTT CATYRQENTEAFF many NA TRBJ1-1 TRBV10-3
TGTGCCAGCAGTTCCTTCGGAACTGAAGCTTTCTTT CASSSFGTEAFF many NA TRBJ1-1 TRBV6-2/TRBV6-3
TGTGCCAGCAGCTTAGATTTCGCAGGGGGCTTAATTAAAAACATTCAGTACTTC CASSLDFAGGLIKNIQYF many TRBD1 TRBJ2-4 TRBV11-2
TGTGCCAGCAGCGGGGGGGGCACCATATATTTT CASSGGGTIYF many NA TRBJ1-3 TRBV7-2
TGCAGTGCCCGGCCAGGCGGGGCTGGGAGTGAAGCTTTCTTT CSARPGGAGSEAFF many NA TRBJ1-1 TRBV20-1
TGTGCCAGCACCGACAGGGCGACCACTGAAGCTTTCTTT CASTDRATTEAFF many TRBD1 TRBJ1-1 TRBV25-1
TGTGCCAGCACCGGGGACCCAGGGACCGAGCAGTACTTC CASTGDPGTEQYF NA NA TRBJ2-7 TRBV6-1
TGCAGTGCTAGGATACCCCCTGCGGGGGGTTCCTACGAGCAGTACTTC CSARIPPAGGSYEQYF many TRBD2 TRBJ2-7 TRBV20-1
TGTGCCACCAGTGTAGGTGGGACACAACGGGGGGAGACCCAGTACTTC CATSVGGTQRGETQYF many NA TRBJ2-5 TRBV24-1
TGTGCCAGCAGACGACTGTACACTGAAGCTTTCTTT CASRRLYTEAFF many NA TRBJ1-1 TRBV6-5
TGTGCCAGCAGCATGACTAGCGTACGATTGACCCAGTACTTC CASSMTSVRLTQYF NA TRBD2 TRBJ2-5 TRBV14
TGCAGTGCTAGGCAGCGTTGGGACTCGAGCTCCTACGAGCAGTACTTC CSARQRWDSSSYEQYF many NA TRBJ2-7 TRBV20-1
TGTGCCAGCAGTTCGGGACTAACATACTCCTCCGGGGCCTACGAGCAGTACTTC CASSSGLTYSSGAYEQYF many TRBD2 TRBJ2-7 TRBV28
TGTGCCAGCAGTTCGTCCGGGACCTACAATGAGCAGTTCTTC CASSSSGTYNEQFF NA NA TRBJ2-1 TRBV12-3/TRBV12-4
TGCGCCAGCAGCCAAGAACGCGCCGTGGGCAATGAGCAGTTCTTC CASSQERAVGNEQFF many NA TRBJ2-1 TRBV4-1
TGTGCCAGCAGTGAGTATGGTGGAACAGATACGCAGTATTTT CASSEYGGTDTQYF many NA TRBJ2-3 TRBV6-1
TGTGCCATCAGTGACGGAGAGGATGAAAAACTGTTTTTT CAISDGEDEKLFF many NA TRBJ1-4 TRBV10-3
TGTGCCAGCACCATTAGCCCGGTCTACGAGCAGTACTTC CASTISPVYEQYF many NA TRBJ2-7 TRBV11-2
TGCAGCGCCGTGAGCTGGCTGAACACTGAAGCTTTCTTT CSAVSWLNTEAFF many NA TRBJ1-1 TRBV29-1
TGTGCCAGCAGCTTAGGGGCTAGTAGAACAGATACGCAGTATTTT CASSLGASRTDTQYF many NA TRBJ2-3 TRBV7-2
TGCGCCAGCACAAGCGCTGGCGGGGGCGGGGATACGCAGTATTTT CASTSAGGGGDTQYF many NA TRBJ2-3 TRBV5-1
TGTGCCAGCAGAGTTGACGGCCTGTACCAAGAGACCCAGTACTTC CASRVDGLYQETQYF many NA TRBJ2-5 TRBV27
TGTGCCAGCAGACAGGAAGGGGGTTCGGCCCAGCATTTT CASRQEGGSAQHF many NA TRBJ1-5 TRBV6-6
TGTGCCAGCAGTTTCCTAGGGCAGGGATACGAGCAGTACTTC CASSFLGQGYEQYF many NA TRBJ2-7 TRBV28